This note documents a single TCR beta chain sequence. The sample belongs to a study of shared clonotypes between healthy human individuals. Naive CD8 isolation took CD45RO-negative cells positively selected for CCR7 and excluded terminally differentiated effector memory CD45RA+ cells. Clones were read by immunoSEQ multiplex PCR, and TCRdb kept only the in-frame ones, dropping some. This table has nearly 600,000 clones, around 95% appearing once. Germline V gives CDR1 MNHEY, CDR2 SMNVEV (reference sequence). V was pared by 3 bases and J by 7 bases, with 16 bases between. CDR3 length: 15 residues. This clonotype was obtained from a woman in her twenties or thirties in good health. The gene calls are TRBV27 and TRBJ2-1; either TRBD1 or TRBD2 may fit D (5 bases each). The specimen was naive CD8+ T cells sorted from blood. This CDR3 reads CASSFHVRGGNEQFF. For the CDR3, the DNA is TGTGCCAGCAGTTTCCACGTTCGGGGCGGAAATGAGCAGTTCTTC.